The sequence of this T cell receptor (beta chain) was determined in a study of prognosis after radiotherapy for stage I lung cancer. TCR beta CDR3 amplification from genomic DNA was performed by two-round multiplex PCR. First-round PCR used primers specific to each TRBV and TRBJ gene. Each CDR3 protein is one row after TCRdb ran MiXCR on the multiplex PCR reads. This table has 30,000 or so distinct CDR3 sequences, 35% to 45% appearing once. Germline V gene data show CDR1 as DFQATT and CDR2 as SNEGSKA (reference sequence). The CDR3 covers 17 residues. Trimming removed 5 bases at V and 1 base at J, with 20 bases between.

The sequenced sample was PBMCs, obtained before or after stereotactic body radiation therapy (not recorded which). The receptor's source is a donor at least 50 years old with non-small cell lung cancer. The chain couples TRBV20-1 to TRBJ2-2, with a weak D call TRBD2 (6 bases). CDR3 sequence (DNA): TGCAGTGCTCCTCTTCTAGCGAGTAGCATGAACACCGGGGAGCTGTTTTTT. It translates to CSAPLLASSMNTGELFF.